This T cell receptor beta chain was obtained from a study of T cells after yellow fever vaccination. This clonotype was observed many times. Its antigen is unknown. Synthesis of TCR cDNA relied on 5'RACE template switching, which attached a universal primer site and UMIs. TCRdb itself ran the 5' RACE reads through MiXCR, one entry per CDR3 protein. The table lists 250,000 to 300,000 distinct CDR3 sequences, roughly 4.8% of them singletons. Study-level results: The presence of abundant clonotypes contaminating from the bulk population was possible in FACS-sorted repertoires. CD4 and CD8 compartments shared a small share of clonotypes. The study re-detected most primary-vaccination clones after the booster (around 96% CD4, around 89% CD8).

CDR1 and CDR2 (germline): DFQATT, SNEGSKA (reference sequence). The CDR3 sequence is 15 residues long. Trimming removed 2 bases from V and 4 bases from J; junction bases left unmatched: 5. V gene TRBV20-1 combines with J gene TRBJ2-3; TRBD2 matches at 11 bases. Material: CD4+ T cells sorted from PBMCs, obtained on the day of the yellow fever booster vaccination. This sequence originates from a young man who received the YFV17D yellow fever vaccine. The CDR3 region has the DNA TGCAGTGCTAGACGTAGCGGGGGGGCGGCAGATACGCAGTATTTT. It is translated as CSARRSGGAADTQYF.